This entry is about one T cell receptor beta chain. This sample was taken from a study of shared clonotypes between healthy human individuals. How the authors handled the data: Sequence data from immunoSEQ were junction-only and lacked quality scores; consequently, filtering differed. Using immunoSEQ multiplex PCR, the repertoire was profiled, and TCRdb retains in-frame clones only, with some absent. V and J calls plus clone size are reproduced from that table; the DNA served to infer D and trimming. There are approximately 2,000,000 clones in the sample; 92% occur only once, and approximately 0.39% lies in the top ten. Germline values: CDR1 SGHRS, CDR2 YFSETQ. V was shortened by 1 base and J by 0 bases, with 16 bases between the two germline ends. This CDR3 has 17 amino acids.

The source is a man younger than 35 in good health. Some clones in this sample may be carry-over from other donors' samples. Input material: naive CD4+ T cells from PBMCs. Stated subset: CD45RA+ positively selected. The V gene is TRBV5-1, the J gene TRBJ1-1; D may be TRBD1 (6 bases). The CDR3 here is CASSLFWGPTMNTEAFF. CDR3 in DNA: TGCGCCAGCAGCTTGTTCTGGGGGCCCACCATGAACACTGAAGCTTTCTTT.